The 6 T cell receptor beta chains below come from one sample, sequenced in a study of cytomegalovirus exposure and HLA in healthy donors. Primers included in the PCR were 60 Vbeta and 13 Jbeta primers. Sequenced by immunoSEQ multiplex PCR; TCRdb stores in-frame clones only, minus some. The sample lists some 140,000 clones, roughly 78% seen once, with approximately 4% in the top ten. Sequenced input: PBMCs. The receptors were gathered from a man aged 50-59 years in good health and CMV-seropositive.

This chain connects TRBV5-1 to TRBJ1-2; TRBD1 agrees at 7 bases. Unmatched junction bases numbered 4, after V lost 5 bases and J lost 3 bases. The CDR3 extends over 13 amino acids. Looked up from germline, CDR1 is SGHRS and CDR2 is YFSETQ. CDR3 sequence (DNA): TGCGCCAGCAGGCCCGGACAGGACTATGGCTACACCTTC. Residues: CASRPGQDYGYTF.

The J gene is TRBJ1-2, the V gene TRBV7-9, with 8 bases lining up with TRBD1. V trimming: 4 bases; J trimming: 6 bases; junction bases outside the gene matches: 13. Per the germline V gene, CDR1 is SEHNR and CDR2 is FQNEAQ (reference sequence). There are 16 residues in the CDR3. CDR3 DNA: TGTGCCAGCAGCTCCGGACAGGGCTCCCGGCTGGATGGCTACACCTTC. It yields the protein CASSSGQGSRLDGYTF.

The J gene is TRBJ2-3, the V gene TRBV2; maybe TRBD2 (6 bases). The CDR3 length is 14 residues. V gave up 7 bases and J gave up 0 bases, with 11 bases separating them. The germline V gene encodes CDR1 SNHLY and CDR2 FYNNEI. The DNA of the CDR3 is TGTGCCAGCATTGGCGGGGCTAGCACAGATACGCAGTATTTT. It codes for CASIGGASTDTQYF.

This chain connects TRBV2 to TRBJ2-1, with 8 bases lining up with TRBD1. V gave up 6 bases and J gave up 0 bases; unmatched junction bases: 7. This CDR3 spans 16 amino acids. Germline V CDR1 and CDR2: SNHLY, FYNNEI. CDR3 coding DNA: TGTGCCAGCAGCGCAGGGGGCACGAGCTCCTACAATGAGCAGTTCTTC. Its translation: CASSAGGTSSYNEQFF.

The CDR3 protein is CASSLFPPPDTQYF. The CDR3 DNA reads as TGTGCCAGCAGTTTATTCCCCCCTCCAGATACGCAGTATTTT. V is TRBV27 and J is TRBJ2-3; D gene unclear. The ends were cut back, 1 base at V and 4 bases at J, with 9 bases in the middle. Germline V lookup: CDR1 MNHEY, CDR2 SMNVEV (reference sequence). CDR3 length: 14 amino acids.

To note about this clone: A junction end diverges from the germline sequence, so it may reflect a read error. The identical CDR3 is also encoded by other nucleotide sequences in the sample. The chain has TRBV29-1 and TRBJ2-3; tentative D call: TRBD2 (5 bases). Per germline, CDR1 SQVTM and CDR2 ANQGSEA. The CDR3 runs 13 residues. This CDR3 is CSVPGMGTDTQYF. CDR3 nucleotides: TGCAGCGTTCCGGGAATGGGCACAGATACACAGTATTTT.